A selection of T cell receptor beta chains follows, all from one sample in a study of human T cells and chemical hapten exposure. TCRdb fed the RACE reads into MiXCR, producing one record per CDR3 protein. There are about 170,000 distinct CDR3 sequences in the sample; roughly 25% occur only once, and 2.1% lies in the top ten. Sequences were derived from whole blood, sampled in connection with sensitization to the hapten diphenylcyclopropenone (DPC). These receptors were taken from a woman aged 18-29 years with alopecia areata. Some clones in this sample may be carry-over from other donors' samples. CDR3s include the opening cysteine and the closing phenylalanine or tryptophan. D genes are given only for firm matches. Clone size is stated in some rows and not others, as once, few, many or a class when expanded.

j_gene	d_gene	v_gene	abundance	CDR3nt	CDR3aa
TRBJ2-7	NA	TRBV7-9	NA	TGTGCCAGCAGCTTAGCAGGGCAGGGCTTCTACGAGCAGTACTTC	CASSLAGQGFYEQYF
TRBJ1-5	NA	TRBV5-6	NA	TGTGCCAGCACCTTTGCACGGGGAAGCGGTCAGCCCCAGCATTTT	CASTFARGSGQPQHF
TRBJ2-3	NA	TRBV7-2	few	TGTGCCAGCCTAAGGGACGGGCCCCCAGATACGCAGTATTTT	CASLRDGPPDTQYF
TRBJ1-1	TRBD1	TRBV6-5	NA	TGTGCCAGCAGTTCCAGGACAGGGAAGGCCACTGAAGCTTTCTTT	CASSSRTGKATEAFF
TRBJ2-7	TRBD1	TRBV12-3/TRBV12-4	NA	TGTGCCAGCAGTCAGACAGGGGGCATGGGTGGCGAGCAGTACTTC	CASSQTGGMGGEQYF
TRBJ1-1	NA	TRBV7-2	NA	TGTGCCAGCAGCTTAGACGGGGATATGAACACTGAAGCTTTCTTT	CASSLDGDMNTEAFF
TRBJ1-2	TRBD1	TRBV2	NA	TGTGCCAGCAGTCCGGGCAGGGGGACATATGGCTACACCTTC	CASSPGRGTYGYTF
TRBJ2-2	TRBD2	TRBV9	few	TGTGCCAGCAGCTTTTCCCTTCGACTAGCCCGTAACACCGGGGAGCTGTTTTTT	CASSFSLRLARNTGELFF
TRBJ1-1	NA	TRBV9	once	TGTGCCAGCAGCGTAGGGGTCGGAGTGAACACTGAAGCTTTCTTT	CASSVGVGVNTEAFF
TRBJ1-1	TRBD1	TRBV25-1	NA	TGTGCCAGCAGTGCGGACAGGGGGCTCACTGAAGCTTTCTTT	CASSADRGLTEAFF
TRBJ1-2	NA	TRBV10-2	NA	TGCGCCAGCAGTGAGTCGTTCGGGGGGCTGGCCTATGGCTACACCTTC	CASSESFGGLAYGYTF
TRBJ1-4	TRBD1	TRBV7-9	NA	TGTGCCAGCAGCTTAGAGGGACAGGGGACAACTAATGAAAAACTGTTTTTT	CASSLEGQGTTNEKLFF
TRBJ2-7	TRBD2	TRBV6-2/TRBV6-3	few	TGTGCCAGCAGTGGGACGGGGGGAGGCAGAGACTATGGCTTCAAGCAGTACTTC	CASSGTGGGRDYGFKQYF
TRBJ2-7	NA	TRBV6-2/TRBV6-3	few	TGTGCCAGCAGACAGGGGGGACTAGCTAACTACGAGCAGTACTTC	CASRQGGLANYEQYF
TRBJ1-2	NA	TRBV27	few	TGTGCCAGCAGTTTTGGGGGCGGCTTATATGGCTACACCTTC	CASSFGGGLYGYTF
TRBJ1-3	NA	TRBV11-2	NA	TGTGCCAGCAGCCCCGGCGTCAGGGGTTATGGAAACACCATATATTTT	CASSPGVRGYGNTIYF
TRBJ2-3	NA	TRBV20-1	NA	TGCAGTGCTAGAGATCCGCGACTAGGAGGACGCACAGATACGCAGTATTTT	CSARDPRLGGRTDTQYF
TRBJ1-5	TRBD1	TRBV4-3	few	TGCGCCAGCAGCCAGGCGATAACAGGGGGAGAAAAGCCCCAGCATTTT	CASSQAITGGEKPQHF
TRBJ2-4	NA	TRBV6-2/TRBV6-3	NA	TGTGCCAGCAGTTACTCCCTTGGCATTCAGTACTTC	CASSYSLGIQYF
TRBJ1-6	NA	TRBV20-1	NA	TGCAGTGCCGCCCCGGACAGAGGTTTCTATAATTCACCCCTCCACTTT	CSAAPDRGFYNSPLHF
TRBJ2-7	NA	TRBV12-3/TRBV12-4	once	TGTGCCAGCAGTTCCCACCTCTACGAGCAGTACTTC	CASSSHLYEQYF
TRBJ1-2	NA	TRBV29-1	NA	TGCAGCGTTGGCGAGTCCGCCTATGGCTACACCTTC	CSVGESAYGYTF
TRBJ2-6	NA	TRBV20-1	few	TGCAGTGCTAGATTTGTTGGATCTGGGGCCAACGTCCTGACTTTC	CSARFVGSGANVLTF
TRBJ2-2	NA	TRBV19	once	TGTGCCAGTAGGCTACTAGCAGTAGGCGGGGAGCTGTTTTTT	CASRLLAVGGELFF
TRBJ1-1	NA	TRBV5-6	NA	TGTGCCAGCAGCTTGCTGGGGACACCTACAGAAGCTTTCTTT	CASSLLGTPTEAFF
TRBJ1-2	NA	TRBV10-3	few	TGTGCCATCAGTGACTCTAACTATGGCTACACCTTC	CAISDSNYGYTF
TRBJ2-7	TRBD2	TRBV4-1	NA	TGCGCCAGCAGCCAAGATGCCAGCGGGAGTCGTTACGAGCAGTACTTC	CASSQDASGSRYEQYF
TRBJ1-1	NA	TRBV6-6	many	TGTGCCAGCAGTTACCTGATGGGGGGGCAAGCTTTCTTT	CASSYLMGGQAFF
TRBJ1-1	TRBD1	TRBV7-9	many	TGTGCCAGCAGGGACAGGGGGCGAGCTGAAGCTTTCTTT	CASRDRGRAEAFF
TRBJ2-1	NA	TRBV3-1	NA	TGTGCCAGCAGCCGCGGGGACAATGAGCAGTTCTTC	CASSRGDNEQFF
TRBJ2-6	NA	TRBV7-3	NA	TGTGCCAGCAGCGTCACAGGGTCTGGGGCCAACGTCCTGACTTTC	CASSVTGSGANVLTF
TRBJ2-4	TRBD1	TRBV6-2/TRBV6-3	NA	TGTGCCAGCAGTATGGACAGGGGAGTCAAAAACATTCAGTACTTC	CASSMDRGVKNIQYF